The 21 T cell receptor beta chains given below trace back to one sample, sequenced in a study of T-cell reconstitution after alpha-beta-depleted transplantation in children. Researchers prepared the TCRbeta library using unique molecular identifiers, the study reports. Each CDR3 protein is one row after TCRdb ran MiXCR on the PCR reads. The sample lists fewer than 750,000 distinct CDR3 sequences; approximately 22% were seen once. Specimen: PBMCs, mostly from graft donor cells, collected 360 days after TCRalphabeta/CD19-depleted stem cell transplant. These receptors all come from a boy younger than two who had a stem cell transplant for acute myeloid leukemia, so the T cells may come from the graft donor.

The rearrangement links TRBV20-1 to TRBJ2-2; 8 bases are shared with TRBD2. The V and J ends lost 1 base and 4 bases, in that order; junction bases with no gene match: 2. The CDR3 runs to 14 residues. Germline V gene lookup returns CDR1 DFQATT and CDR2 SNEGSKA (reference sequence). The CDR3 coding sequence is TGCAGTGCTAGAGCCCGGGGGGGCACCGGGGAGCTGTTTTTT. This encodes CSARARGGTGELFF.

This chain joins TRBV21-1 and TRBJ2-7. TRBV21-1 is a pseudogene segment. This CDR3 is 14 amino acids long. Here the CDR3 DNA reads TGTGCCAGCAGCAAAGCGAGGAGTTCCTACGAGCAGTACGTC. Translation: CASSKARSSYEQYV.

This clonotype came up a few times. CDR3 nucleotides: TGCAGTGCTAGAGATTTCCAGGGGGCGGGGACAGATACGCAGTATTTT. Encoded protein: CSARDFQGAGTDTQYF. The genes are TRBV20-1 and TRBJ2-3, with 8 bases that match TRBD1. J lost 3 bases, V lost 0 bases, and 8 bases had no gene match. Germline CDR1 DFQATT, CDR2 SNEGSKA (reference sequence). The CDR3 is 16 residues long.

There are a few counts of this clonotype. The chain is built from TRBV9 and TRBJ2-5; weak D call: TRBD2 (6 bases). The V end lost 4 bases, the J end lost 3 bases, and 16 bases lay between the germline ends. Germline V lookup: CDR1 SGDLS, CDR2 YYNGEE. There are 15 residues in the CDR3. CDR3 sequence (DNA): TGTGCCAGCAGCCCCTCGTGGGGGGTGGAAGAGACCCAGTACTTC. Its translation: CASSPSWGVEETQYF.

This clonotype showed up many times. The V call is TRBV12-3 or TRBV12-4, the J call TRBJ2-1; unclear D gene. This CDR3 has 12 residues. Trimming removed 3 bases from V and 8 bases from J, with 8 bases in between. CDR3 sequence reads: CASSFTPDEQFF. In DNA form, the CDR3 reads TGTGCCAGCAGTTTCACCCCCGATGAGCAGTTCTTC.

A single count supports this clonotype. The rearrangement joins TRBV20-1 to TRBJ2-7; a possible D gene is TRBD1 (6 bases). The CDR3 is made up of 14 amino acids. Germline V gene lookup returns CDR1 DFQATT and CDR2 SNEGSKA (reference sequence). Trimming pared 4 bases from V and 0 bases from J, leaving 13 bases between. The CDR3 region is CSATRTDLSYEQYF. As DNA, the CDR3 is TGCAGTGCTACGCGGACAGATCTCTCCTACGAGCAGTACTTC.

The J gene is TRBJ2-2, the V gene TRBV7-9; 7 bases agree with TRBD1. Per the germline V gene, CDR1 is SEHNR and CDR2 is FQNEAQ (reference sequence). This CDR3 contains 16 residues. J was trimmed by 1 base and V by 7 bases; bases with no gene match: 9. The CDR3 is CASIKRDRENTGELFF. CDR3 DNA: TGTGCCAGCATCAAAAGGGACAGAGAGAACACCGGGGAGCTGTTTTTT.

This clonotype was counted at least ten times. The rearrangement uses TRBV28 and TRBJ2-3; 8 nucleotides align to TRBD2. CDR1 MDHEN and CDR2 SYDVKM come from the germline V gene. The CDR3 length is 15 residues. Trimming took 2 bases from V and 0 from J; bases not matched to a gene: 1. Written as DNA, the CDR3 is TGTGCCAGCAGTTTAAGCGGGAGTAGCACAGATACGCAGTATTTT. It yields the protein CASSLSGSSTDTQYF.

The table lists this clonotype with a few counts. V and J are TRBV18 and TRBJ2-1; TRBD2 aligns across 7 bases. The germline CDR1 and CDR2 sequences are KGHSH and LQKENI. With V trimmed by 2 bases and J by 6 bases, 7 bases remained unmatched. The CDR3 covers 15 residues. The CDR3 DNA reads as TGTGCCAGCTCACCAAGGGATCTAGCGGCCAATGAGCAGTTCTTC. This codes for CASSPRDLAANEQFF.

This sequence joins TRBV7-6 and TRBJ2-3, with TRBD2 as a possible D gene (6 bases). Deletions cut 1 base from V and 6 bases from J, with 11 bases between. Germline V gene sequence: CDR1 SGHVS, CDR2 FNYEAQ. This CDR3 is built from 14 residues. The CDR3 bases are TGTGCCAGCAGCTTAGTGGGCGGGGATGATACGCAGTATTTT. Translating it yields CASSLVGGDDTQYF.

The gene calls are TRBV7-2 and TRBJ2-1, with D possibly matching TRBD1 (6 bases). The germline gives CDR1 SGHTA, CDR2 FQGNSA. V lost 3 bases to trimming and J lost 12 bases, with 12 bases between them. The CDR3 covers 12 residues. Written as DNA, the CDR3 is TGTGCCAGCAGCTTGGCCGGGACATGGCAGTTCTTC. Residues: CASSLAGTWQFF.

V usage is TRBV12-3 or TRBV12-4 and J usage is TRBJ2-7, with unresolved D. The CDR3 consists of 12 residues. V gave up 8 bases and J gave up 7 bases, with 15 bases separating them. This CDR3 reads CASRPSLGEQYF. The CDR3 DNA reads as TGTGCCAGCCGACCCTCCTTGGGGGAGCAGTACTTC.

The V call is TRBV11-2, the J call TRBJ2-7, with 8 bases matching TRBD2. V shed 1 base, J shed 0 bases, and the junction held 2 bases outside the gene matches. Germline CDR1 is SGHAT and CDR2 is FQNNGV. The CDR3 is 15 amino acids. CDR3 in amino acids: CASSLVAGSSYEQYF. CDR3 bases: TGTGCCAGCAGCTTAGTAGCGGGGAGCTCCTACGAGCAGTACTTC. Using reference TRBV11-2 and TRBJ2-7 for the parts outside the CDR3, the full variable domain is EAGVAQSPRYKIIEKRQSVAFWCNPISGHATLYWYQQILGQGPKLLIQFQNNGVVDDSQLPKDRFSAERLKGVDSTLKIQPAKLEDSAVYLCASSLVAGSSYEQYFGPGTRLTVT.

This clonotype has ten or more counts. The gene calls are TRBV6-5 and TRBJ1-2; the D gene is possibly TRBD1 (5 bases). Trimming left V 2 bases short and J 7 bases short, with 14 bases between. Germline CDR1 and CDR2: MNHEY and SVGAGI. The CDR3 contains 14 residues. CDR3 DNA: TGTGCCAGCAGTTACCGAGGGGTTGAGCCTGGCTACACCTTC. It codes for CASSYRGVEPGYTF.

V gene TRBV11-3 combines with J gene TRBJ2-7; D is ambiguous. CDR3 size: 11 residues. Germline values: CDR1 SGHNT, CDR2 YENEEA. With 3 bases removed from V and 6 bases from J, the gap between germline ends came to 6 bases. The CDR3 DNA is TGTGCCAGCAGCTTGTCTCGCGAGCAGTACTTC. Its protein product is CASSLSREQYF.

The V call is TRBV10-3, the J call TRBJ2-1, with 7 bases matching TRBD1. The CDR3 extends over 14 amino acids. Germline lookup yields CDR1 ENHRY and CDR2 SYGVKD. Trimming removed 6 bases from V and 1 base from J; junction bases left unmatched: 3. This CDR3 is CAISSQGSYNEQFF. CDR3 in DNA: TGTGCCATCAGCTCACAGGGGTCCTACAATGAGCAGTTCTTC.

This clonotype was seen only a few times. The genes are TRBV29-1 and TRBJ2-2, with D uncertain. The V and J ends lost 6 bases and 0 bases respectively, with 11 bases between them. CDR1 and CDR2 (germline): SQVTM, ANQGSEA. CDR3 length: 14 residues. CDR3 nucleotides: TGCAGCGTCGTATGGGATACGAACACCGGGGAGCTGTTTTTT. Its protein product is CSVVWDTNTGELFF.

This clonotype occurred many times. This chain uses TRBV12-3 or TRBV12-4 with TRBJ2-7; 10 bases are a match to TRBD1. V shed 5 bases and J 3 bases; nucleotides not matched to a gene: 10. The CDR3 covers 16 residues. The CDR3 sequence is CASSPPGGTGVYEQYF. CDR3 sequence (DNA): TGTGCCAGCAGTCCCCCCGGGGGGACAGGGGTCTACGAGCAGTACTTC.

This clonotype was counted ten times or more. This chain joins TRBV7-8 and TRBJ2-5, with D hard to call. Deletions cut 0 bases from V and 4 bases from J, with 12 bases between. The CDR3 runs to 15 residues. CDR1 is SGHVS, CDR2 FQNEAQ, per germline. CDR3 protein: CASSLAVPKAETQYF. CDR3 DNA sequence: TGTGCCAGCAGCTTAGCGGTTCCGAAGGCAGAGACCCAGTACTTC.

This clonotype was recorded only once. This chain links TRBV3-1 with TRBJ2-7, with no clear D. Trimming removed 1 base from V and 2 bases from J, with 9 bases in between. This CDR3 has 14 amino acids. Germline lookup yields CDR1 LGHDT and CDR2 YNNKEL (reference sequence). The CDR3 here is CASSQGQTPYEQYV. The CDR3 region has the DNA TGTGCCAGCAGCCAAGGTCAGACTCCCTACGAGCAGTACGTC.

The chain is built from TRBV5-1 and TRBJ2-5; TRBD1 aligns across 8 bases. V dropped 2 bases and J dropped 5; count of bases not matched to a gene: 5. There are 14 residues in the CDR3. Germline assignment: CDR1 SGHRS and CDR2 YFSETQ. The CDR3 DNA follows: TGCGCCAGCAGCTTTTGGACAGGGAGGGAGACCCAGTACTTC. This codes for CASSFWTGRETQYF.